Listed here are 22 T cell receptor beta chains from one sample, sequenced in a study of T cell responses to AZD1222 COVID-19 vaccine. Some clones are missing from TCRdb's copy, which holds only in-frame ones; the method was immunoSEQ multiplex PCR. The sample lists roughly 200,000 clones; 80% to 95% were seen once. The material sequenced was peripheral blood, taken 28 days after the second dose of the MenACWY control vaccine. All receptors come from an adult who received the MenACWY meningococcal vaccine as a control.

This rearrangement joins TRBV18 to TRBJ2-7, with D possibly TRBD1 on 6 matching bases. There are 13 residues in the CDR3. Per germline, CDR1 KGHSH and CDR2 LQKENI. Trimming cost V 3 bases and J 7 bases, with 13 bases left between them. CDR3 DNA: TGTGCCAGCTCACCTTTGGACAGCGGAGAGCAGTACTTC. It specifies CASSPLDSGEQYF.

In DNA, the CDR3 is TGTGCCAGTAGATCCGATGTACTATTGAACACTGAAGCTTTCTTT. Protein product: CASRSDVLLNTEAFF. The genes are TRBV19 and TRBJ1-1, with D unclear. V gave up 6 bases and J gave up 0 bases, with 14 bases separating them. Germline V gene lookup returns CDR1 LNHDA and CDR2 SQIVND (reference sequence). The CDR3 has 15 residues.

The chain uses TRBV19 and TRBJ1-6, with D possibly being TRBD1 (6 bases). The CDR3 totals 12 residues. V lost 7 bases and J 12 bases, leaving 13 bases between the germline ends. The germline CDR1 and CDR2 sequences are LNHDA and SQIVND (reference sequence). CDR3 sequence (DNA): TGTGCCAGTAACGCGCAGGGGCGACCCCTCCACTTT. Encoded protein: CASNAQGRPLHF.

The chain is built from TRBV3-1 (or the pseudogene TRBV3-2) and TRBJ1-2; D is possibly TRBD1 (6 bases). CDR1 LGHDT and CDR2 YNNKEL come from the germline V gene (reference sequence). The CDR3 contains 13 residues. With 4 bases removed from V and 7 bases from J, the gap between germline ends came to 13 bases. The CDR3 bases are TGTGCCAGCAGCCCCCAACACAGGGCTGGCTACACCTTC. Translation: CASSPQHRAGYTF.

V is TRBV19 and J is TRBJ1-5, with D unresolved. The CDR3 loop spans 15 amino acids. The ends were cut back, 3 bases at V and 0 bases at J, with 9 bases in the middle. The germline CDR1 and CDR2 sequences are LNHDA and SQIVND (reference sequence). The CDR3 spells CASSMDGYSNQPQHF. In DNA, the CDR3 is TGTGCCAGTAGTATGGACGGTTATAGCAATCAGCCCCAGCATTTT.

This chain links TRBV4-3 with TRBJ2-3; 7 bases line up with TRBD1. The CDR3 sequence is 17 residues long. Trimming took 2 bases from V and 2 from J; bases not matched to a gene: 10. CDR1 and CDR2 (germline): LGHNA, YSLEER. As DNA, the CDR3 is TGCGCCAGCAGCCAACAGGAACAGGGGCTATTCACAGATACGCAGTATTTT. It yields the protein CASSQQEQGLFTDTQYF.

The chain couples TRBV10-3 to TRBJ2-7; D is ambiguous. The CDR3 sequence is 14 residues long. CDR1 and CDR2 (germline): ENHRY, SYGVKD. Trimming stripped 7 bases from V and 5 bases from J, with 18 bases between. The DNA for the CDR3 is TGTGCCATCAAAGAGCAACATACGTCCCACGAGCAGTACTTC. This codes for CAIKEQHTSHEQYF.

The chain carries TRBV4-3 and TRBJ2-7; 8 bases match TRBD1. The V gene end was trimmed by 0 bases and the J gene end by 6 bases; junction bases not matched to a gene: 13. This CDR3 has 17 residues. The germline CDR1 and CDR2 sequences are LGHNA and YSLEER. The CDR3 loop reads CASSQDVSGQGAAEQYF. CDR3 coding DNA: TGCGCCAGCAGCCAAGATGTTTCTGGGCAGGGGGCTGCCGAGCAGTACTTC.

The rearrangement uses TRBV28 and TRBJ1-5, with D uncertain. Between the trimmed V and J ends, which lost 4 bases and 9 bases, there was a span of 10 bases. Germline assignment: CDR1 MDHEN and CDR2 SYDVKM. This CDR3 is 12 amino acids long. The CDR3 sequence: CASSSSMWPQHF. DNA of the CDR3: TGTGCCAGCAGTTCTTCTATGTGGCCCCAGCATTTT.

The chain has TRBV12-3 or TRBV12-4 and TRBJ2-4, with D possibly TRBD1 on 6 matching bases. This CDR3 spans 12 amino acids. V shed 6 bases and J shed 8 bases, with 11 bases lying between them. CDR3 sequence reads: CASRQDRYIQYF. DNA for the CDR3: TGTGCCAGCAGGCAGGACAGATACATTCAGTACTTC.

This sequence joins TRBV6-2 or TRBV6-3 and TRBJ2-5, with TRBD1 as a possible D gene (6 bases). The V gene's germline CDR1 is MNHEY and CDR2 SVGEGT. The CDR3 contains 13 residues. The V and J ends lost 4 bases and 4 bases respectively, with 10 bases between them. The CDR3 coding sequence is TGTGCCAGCAGTTGGGGGCCCAGAGAGACCCAGTACTTC. Translated, it gives CASSWGPRETQYF.

J is TRBJ2-2 and V is TRBV24-1, with a tentative D call TRBD1 (6 bases). The CDR3 has 13 residues. Trimming stripped 5 bases from V and 6 bases from J, with 9 bases between. Germline assignment: CDR1 KGHDR and CDR2 SFDVKD. DNA for the CDR3: TGTGCCACCAGTGGCCCAGGGGCCGGGGAGCTGTTTTTT. Translated, it gives CATSGPGAGELFF.

This clone has just one count. The chain recombines TRBV5-1 with TRBJ1-1; possibly TRBD1 for D (5 bases). Trimming removed 0 bases from V and 1 base from J, with 10 bases in between. The CDR3 is 15 residues long. From germline, CDR1 is SGHRS and CDR2 YFSETQ. CDR3 loop: CASSLGGDPNTEAFF. The CDR3 nucleotides are TGCGCCAGCAGCTTGGGAGGGGACCCGAACACTGAAGCTTTCTTT.

The chain carries TRBV3-1 (or the pseudogene TRBV3-2) and TRBJ1-2, with D hard to call. The V gene lost 0 bases and the J gene lost 2 bases, with 7 bases spanning the gap. Germline lookup yields CDR1 LGHDT and CDR2 YNNKEL (reference sequence). The CDR3 is 14 residues long. The CDR3 nucleotides read TGTGCCAGCAGCCAAGAGGGGTGGAACTATGGCTACACCTTC. Its protein product is CASSQEGWNYGYTF.

The gene calls are TRBV30 and TRBJ1-2; 7 bases map to TRBD1. CDR1 and CDR2 from the germline V gene are GTSNPN and SVGIG (reference sequence). The V segment lost 3 bases and the J segment 1 base; nucleotides outside the gene matches: 5. The CDR3 runs 14 residues. The CDR3: CAWRETGLNYGYTF. The CDR3 bases are TGTGCCTGGAGGGAGACAGGGCTTAACTATGGCTACACCTTC.

The V and J genes are TRBV5-1 and TRBJ2-7; D assignment may be TRBD1 or TRBD2 (5 bases each). Trimming shortened V by 0 bases and J by 5 bases, and 12 bases separated the two germline ends. Germline loops: CDR1 SGHRS, CDR2 YFSETQ. This CDR3 has 14 residues. The CDR3 spells CASSLGGEMDEQYF. The CDR3 coding sequence is TGCGCCAGCAGCTTGGGAGGGGAAATGGACGAGCAGTACTTC.

This clone has a single count. The chain couples TRBV7-6 to TRBJ1-1, with no clear D. Germline V CDR1 and CDR2: SGHVS, FNYEAQ. The CDR3 is made up of 13 amino acids. Trimming removed 1 base from V and 4 bases from J, with 7 bases in between. Written as DNA, the CDR3 is TGTGCCAGCAGCTTAGACGGAGGCACTGAAGCTTTCTTT. Translated: CASSLDGGTEAFF. The full variable domain, in which reference TRBV7-6 and TRBJ1-1 provide the parts outside the CDR3, is GAGVSQSPRYKVTKRGQDVALRCDPISGHVSLYWYRQALGQGPEFLTYFNYEAQQDKSGLPNDRFSAERPEGSISTLTIQRTEQRDSAMYRCASSLDGGTEAFFGQGTRLTVV.

CDR3 protein: CSASRGARDNEQFF. The CDR3 region has the DNA TGCAGTGCTAGTAGAGGGGCCCGGGACAATGAGCAGTTCTTC. V and J are TRBV20-1 and TRBJ2-1; the D gene could be TRBD1 or TRBD2 (5 bases each). Per the germline V gene, CDR1 is DFQATT and CDR2 is SNEGSKA (reference sequence). This CDR3 has 14 amino acids. V was pared by 3 bases and J by 5 bases, with 14 bases between.

The J gene is TRBJ2-1, the V gene TRBV7-2; TRBD1 might be the D (6 bases). There are 16 residues in the CDR3. V was shortened by 1 base and J by 6 bases, with 16 bases between the two germline ends. Germline values: CDR1 SGHTA, CDR2 FQGNSA. CDR3 coding DNA: TGTGCCAGCAGCTTAGGGGTATCAGGGGCTTTCAATGAGCAGTTCTTC. Translation gives CASSLGVSGAFNEQFF.

The chain couples TRBV15 to TRBJ1-1; possibly TRBD1 for D (5 bases). The CDR3 consists of 15 residues. The germline CDR1 and CDR2 sequences are LNHNV and YYDKDF (reference sequence). V was clipped by 5 bases and J by 1 base, with 14 bases between them. CDR3 in DNA: TGTGCCACCAGCGGCAGCGCCCAGGGGAACACTGAAGCTTTCTTT. It yields the protein CATSGSAQGNTEAFF.

This sequence joins TRBV6-6 and TRBJ1-4, with 8 bases fitting TRBD1. Germline CDR1 reads MNHNY; CDR2 reads SVGAGI (reference sequence). V lost 6 bases to trimming and J lost 2 bases; unmatched junction nucleotides: 5. This CDR3 has 15 residues. The CDR3 is CASRATGGTNEKLFF. Here the CDR3 DNA reads TGTGCCAGCAGGGCTACAGGGGGTACTAATGAAAAACTGTTTTTT.

This sequence joins TRBV30 and TRBJ1-4, with TRBD1 as a possible D gene (5 bases). CDR1 is GTSNPN, CDR2 SVGIG, per germline (reference sequence). Trimming took 0 bases from V and 12 from J, leaving 20 bases between them. The CDR3 has 15 residues. The CDR3 reads CAWSVRGQGGGQLFF. The CDR3 DNA reads TGTGCCTGGAGTGTACGAGGGCAGGGCGGCGGGCAACTGTTTTTT.